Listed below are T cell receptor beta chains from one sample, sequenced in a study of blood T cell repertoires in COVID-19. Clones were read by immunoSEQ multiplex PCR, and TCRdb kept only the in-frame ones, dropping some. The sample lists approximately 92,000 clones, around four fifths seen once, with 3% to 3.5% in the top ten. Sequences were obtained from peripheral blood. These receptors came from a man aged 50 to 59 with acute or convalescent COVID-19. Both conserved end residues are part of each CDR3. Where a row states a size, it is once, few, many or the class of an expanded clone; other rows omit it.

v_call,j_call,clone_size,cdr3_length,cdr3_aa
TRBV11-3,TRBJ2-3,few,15,CASSLRAGGTDTQYF
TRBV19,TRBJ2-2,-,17,CASSLPTGTGVTGELFF
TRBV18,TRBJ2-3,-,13,CASSSGGTDTQYF
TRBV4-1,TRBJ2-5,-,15,CASSPSAGGLETQYF
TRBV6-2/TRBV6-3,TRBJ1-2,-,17,CASSSHRVTLKFYGYTF
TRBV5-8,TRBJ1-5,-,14,CASSLFQGYQPQHF
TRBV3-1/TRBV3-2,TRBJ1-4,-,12,CASSSSDEKLFF
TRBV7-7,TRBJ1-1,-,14,CASSPNTGSTEAFF
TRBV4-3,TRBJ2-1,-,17,CASSQDAGTSGSLEEFF
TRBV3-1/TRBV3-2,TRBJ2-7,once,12,CASSQARRGQYF
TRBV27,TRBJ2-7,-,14,CASSSGESSYEQYF
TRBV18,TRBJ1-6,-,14,CASSQDDRESPLHF
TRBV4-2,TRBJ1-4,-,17,CASSQESLDRGNEKLFF
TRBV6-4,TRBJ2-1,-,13,CASSVIGGDEQFF
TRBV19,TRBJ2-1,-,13,CATIGGSYNEQFF
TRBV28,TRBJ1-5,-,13,CASSGGSNQPQHF
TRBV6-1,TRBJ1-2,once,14,CASSTPDRGNGYTF
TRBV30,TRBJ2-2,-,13,CAWREPSTGELFF
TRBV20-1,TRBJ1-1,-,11,CSARSFTEAFF
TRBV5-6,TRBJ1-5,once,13,CASSLNYNQPQHF
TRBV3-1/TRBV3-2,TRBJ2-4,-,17,CASSQPTSGGRGNIQYF
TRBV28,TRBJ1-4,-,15,CASSPGTGGGEKLFF
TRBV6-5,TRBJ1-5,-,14,CASSTTGFNQPQHF
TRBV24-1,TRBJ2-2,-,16,CATSPRTDSRTGELFF
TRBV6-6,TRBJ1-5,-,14,CASSYPGDDQPQHF
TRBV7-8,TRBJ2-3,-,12,CASSRHLDTQYF
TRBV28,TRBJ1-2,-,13,CASSYTGYGGYTF
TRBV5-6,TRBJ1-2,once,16,CASSLLGRLGTYGYTF
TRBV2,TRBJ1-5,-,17,CASSEAQGQGTHQPQHF
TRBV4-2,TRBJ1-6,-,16,CASSQSGTGSNSPLHF
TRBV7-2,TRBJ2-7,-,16,CASSLDQGAQGYEQYF
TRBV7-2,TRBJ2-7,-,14,CASSPRQGAYEQYF
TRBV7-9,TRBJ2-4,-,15,CASSSTDRAKNIQYF
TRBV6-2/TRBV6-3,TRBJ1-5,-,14,CASSSGTPYQPQHF
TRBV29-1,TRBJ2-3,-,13,CSIRVSPVDTQYF
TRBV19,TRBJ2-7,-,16,CASRTGGVGSSYEQYF
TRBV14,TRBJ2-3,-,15,CASSQTASSTDTQYF
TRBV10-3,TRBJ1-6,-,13,CATKGTPDSPLHF
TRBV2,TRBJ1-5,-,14,CASRLTGGGQPQHF